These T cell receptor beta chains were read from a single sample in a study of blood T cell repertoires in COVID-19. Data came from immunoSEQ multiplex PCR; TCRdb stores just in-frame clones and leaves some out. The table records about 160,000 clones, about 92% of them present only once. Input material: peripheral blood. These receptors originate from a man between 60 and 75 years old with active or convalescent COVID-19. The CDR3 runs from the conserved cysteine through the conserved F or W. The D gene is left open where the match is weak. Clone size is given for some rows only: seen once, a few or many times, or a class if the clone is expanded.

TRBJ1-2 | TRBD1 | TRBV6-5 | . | TGTGCCAGCAGTTACTGGGACAGGGATAGGGATGGCTACACCTTC | CASSYWDRDRDGYTF
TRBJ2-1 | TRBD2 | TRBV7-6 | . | TGTGCCAGCAGCTTAGTACTAGCGGGGGCCTACAATGAGCAGTTCTTC | CASSLVLAGAYNEQFF
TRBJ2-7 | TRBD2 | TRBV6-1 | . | TGTGCCAGCAGTGGAGGACTAGCGGGAGAACCCTACGAGCAGTACTTC | CASSGGLAGEPYEQYF
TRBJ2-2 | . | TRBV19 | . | TGTGCCAGTAGTGGGCAGGGCTACGACACCGGGGAGCTGTTTTTT | CASSGQGYDTGELFF
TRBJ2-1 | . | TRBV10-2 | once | TGCGCCAGCAGTGAGTCGAGAGGACTCCGGTCGGGTGAGCAGTTCTTC | CASSESRGLRSGEQFF
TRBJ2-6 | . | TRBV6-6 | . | TGTGCCAGCAGTCAGACAGCTTCTGGGGCCAACGTCCTGACTTTC | CASSQTASGANVLTF
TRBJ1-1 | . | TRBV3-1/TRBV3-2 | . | TGTGCCAGCAGCCGTACTAACACTGAAGCTTTCTTT | CASSRTNTEAFF
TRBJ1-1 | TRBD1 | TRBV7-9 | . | TGTGCCAGCAGCTCCATCAACAGGGGTCACACTGAAGCTTTCTTT | CASSSINRGHTEAFF
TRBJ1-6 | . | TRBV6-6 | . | TGTGCCAGCAGCCCGACACCGAGCTCCTATAATTCACCCCTCCACTTT | CASSPTPSSYNSPLHF
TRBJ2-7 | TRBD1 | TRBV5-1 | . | TGCGCCAGCAGCCCTGACAGGGGGCACCCCTACGAGCAGTACTTC | CASSPDRGHPYEQYF
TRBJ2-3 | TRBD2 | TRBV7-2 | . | TGTGCCAGCAGCTTAGCGGCTAGCGGGGGGGCCACGTATACGCAGTATTTT | CASSLAASGGATYTQYF
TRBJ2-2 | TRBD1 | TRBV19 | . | TGTGCCAGTATAGGCAGGGGGTTCGCGAACACCGGGGAGCTGTTTTTT | CASIGRGFANTGELFF
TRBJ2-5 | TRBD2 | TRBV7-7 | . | TGTGCCAGCAGCCTAGGGCGGGGGGTCGGAGAGACCCAGTACTTC | CASSLGRGVGETQYF
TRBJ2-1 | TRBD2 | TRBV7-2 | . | TGTGCCAGCAGCTTAGATTTTACTAGCGGGAGAAGATACAATGAGCAGTTCTTC | CASSLDFTSGRRYNEQFF
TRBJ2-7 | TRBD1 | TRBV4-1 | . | TGCGCCAGCAGCCAAGCGACTGACTCCGGGACAGGGAACGACTACGAGCAGTACTTC | CASSQATDSGTGNDYEQYF
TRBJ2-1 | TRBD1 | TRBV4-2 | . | TGTGCCAGCAGCCAAGTCGACAGGGATAATGAGCAGTTCTTC | CASSQVDRDNEQFF
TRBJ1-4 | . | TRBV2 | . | TGTGCCAGCAGGGACCTCGGGGTAACTAATGAAAAACTGTTTTTT | CASRDLGVTNEKLFF
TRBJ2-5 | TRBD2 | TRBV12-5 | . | TGTGCTAGTGGCCCCCCGGGACTAGCGGACCAAGAGACCCAGTACTTC | CASGPPGLADQETQYF
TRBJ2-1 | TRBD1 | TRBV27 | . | TGTGCCAGCAGTCTACAGGGGGCGATCACCTACAATGAGCAGTTCTTC | CASSLQGAITYNEQFF
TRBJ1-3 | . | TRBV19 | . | TGTGCCAGTAGTATACGGGACACTTACTCTGGAAACACCATATATTTT | CASSIRDTYSGNTIYF
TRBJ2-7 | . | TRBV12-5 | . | TGTGCTAGTGGTTTGGTACAATCCTACGAGCAGTACTTC | CASGLVQSYEQYF
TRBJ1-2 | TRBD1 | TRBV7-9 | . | TGTGCCAGCAGCTTGACAGGGGGAAATGGCTACACCTTC | CASSLTGGNGYTF
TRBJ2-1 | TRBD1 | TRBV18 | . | TGTGCCAGCTCATCCGTACAGGGGGCCTACAATGAGCAGTTCTTC | CASSSVQGAYNEQFF